This TCR beta chain was sequenced for a study of blood T cell repertoires in COVID-19. Looking at the study overall: The origin of the acute and convalescent COVID-19 samples was the United States, Italy and Spain. The analysed material was cDNA or gDNA that came from T cells, B-cell-depleted T cells, or PBMCs.

Clones were sequenced by immunoSEQ multiplex PCR, and TCRdb holds only the in-frame ones, with some missing. This table holds about 200,000 clones, approximately 91% found once. The CDR3 covers 15 residues. From germline, CDR1 is SGHDT and CDR2 YYEEEE. V trimming: 4 bases; J trimming: 7 bases; junction bases outside the gene matches: 11. V gene TRBV5-6 combines with J gene TRBJ2-3, with TRBD1 matching over 8 bases. The sample consisted of peripheral blood. The clonotype comes from a man between 60 and 75 years old who had recovered from COVID-19. The chain's CDR3 is CASSPGQVTVYTQYF. The CDR3 DNA reads TGTGCCAGCAGCCCGGGACAGGTAACCGTCTATACGCAGTATTTT.